This TCR beta chain originates from a study of graft-versus-host responses after intestinal transplantation. About the study: Each recipient received a multivisceral, liver-intestinal, or isolated intestinal graft. Anti-thymocyte globulin served as induction for all recipients, who then took tacrolimus and steroids for approximately three years. Findings and limits, study-wide: There were GvH clones found in recipient marrow, and some of them appeared first in ileum or blood. Declines in HvG clones occurring early post-transplant were associated with peak circulating GvH clone levels.

The germline V gene encodes CDR1 SEHNR and CDR2 FQNEAQ (reference sequence). Trimming removed 8 bases at V and 5 bases at J, with 21 bases between. The CDR3 loop spans 15 amino acids. Assay used: immunoSEQ multiplex PCR; TCRdb lists only in-frame clones, some missing. The sample records around 100,000 clones, 93% being singletons. On this clone itself: Antigen: not known.

The source of this sequence is a human donor who received an intestinal transplant. The source material was unstimulated CD8+ T cells sorted from spleen or lymph node cells, sampled before intestinal transplant. The chain is built from TRBV7-9 and TRBJ1-2; perhaps TRBD1 as D (6 bases). CDR3 sequence reads: CASSRTAGFDYGYTF. The CDR3 bases are TGTGCCAGCTCAAGGACAGCAGGCTTCGATTATGGCTACACCTTC.